This TCR beta chain was documented in a study of radiation and T cells in renal cell carcinoma. Time point here: blood 4 weeks post-SBRT, at nephrectomy. Indicated treatment: 15 Gy SBRT to primary tumor, nephrectomy 4 weeks later. Germline V gives CDR1 SGDLS, CDR2 YYNGEE. The CDR3 covers 14 residues. The ends were cut back, 0 bases at V and 5 bases at J, with 9 bases in the middle. The data were produced by immunoSEQ multiplex PCR, yet TCRdb's version contains in-frame clones alone and is incomplete. This sample has roughly 80,000 clones, with around 78% found just once. The TCR originated in an older woman with renal cell carcinoma. Sample: blood, taken from a patient whose treatment included radiotherapy and nephrectomy. The chain recombines TRBV9 with TRBJ1-5, with D perhaps TRBD1 (6 bases). DNA for the CDR3: TGTGCCAGCAGCGTAGCAGGGGAGTATCAGCCCCAGCATTTT. Its translation: CASSVAGEYQPQHF.